The clone carrying this TCR beta chain was counted ten times or more. Genomic DNA constituted the template upon which TCR beta VDJ and CDR3 profiling was performed. TCRdb re-derived calls from the reads in MiXCR, one entry per CDR3 protein. Among under 350,000 distinct CDR3 sequences listed, under 65% were seen once. The data originate from a study of CD8+CD57+ T cells in acquired aplastic anemia. Looking at the study overall: Roughly 3 ug was the average amount of DNA from sorted CD4+ and CD8+ cells.

Only patients with CD8+CD57+ cell expansion on flow cytometry were chosen for sequencing. This receptor was identified in a human donor with aplastic anemia. The sequenced sample consisted of sorted CD4+, CD8+, or CD8+CD57+ T cells (not recorded which) from PBMCs.

The CDR3 here is CASGLVPPTEQFF. The CDR3 DNA reads as TGTGCTAGTGGTTTGGTACCTCCAACTGAGCAGTTCTTC. The chain uses TRBV12-5 and TRBJ2-1; D ambiguous. The CDR3 is 13 amino acids. In germline, CDR1 is LGHNT, CDR2 FRNRAP. V was cut by 0 bases and J by 9 bases, with 9 bases left in between.